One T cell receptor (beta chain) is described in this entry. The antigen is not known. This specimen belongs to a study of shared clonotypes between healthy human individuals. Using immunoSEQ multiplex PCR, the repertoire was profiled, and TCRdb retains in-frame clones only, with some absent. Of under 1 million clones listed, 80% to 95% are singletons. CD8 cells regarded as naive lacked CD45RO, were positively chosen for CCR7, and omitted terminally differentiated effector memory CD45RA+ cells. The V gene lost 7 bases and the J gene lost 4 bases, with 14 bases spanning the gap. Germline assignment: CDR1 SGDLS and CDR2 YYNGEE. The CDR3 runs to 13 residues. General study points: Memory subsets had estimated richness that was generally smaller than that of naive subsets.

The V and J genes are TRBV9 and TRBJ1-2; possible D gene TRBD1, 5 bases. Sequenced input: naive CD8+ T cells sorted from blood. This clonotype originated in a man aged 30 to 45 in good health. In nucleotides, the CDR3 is TGTGCCAGCTCTGGGGCAGCAGGCTATGGCTACACCTTC. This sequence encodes CASSGAAGYGYTF.